This T cell receptor (beta chain) was sequenced during a study of T-cell reconstitution after alpha-beta-depleted transplantation in children (TCRdb year 2016). Notes on the research overall: T-cell immune reconstitution after TCRalphabeta/CD19-depleted allogeneic hematopoietic cell transplantation in children was quantitatively tracked in the study by means of TCR repertoire profiling. Broader findings and caveats from the paper: In some patients, the high TCRbeta diversity seen at day 60 was put down to recipient T cells and intrathymic progenitors that had survived conditioning. The apparently early alphabetaT-cell count recovery about two months after transplant was reportedly dependent on only several hundred rapidly expanded clones derived from non-depleted graft cells. The frequencies of hyperexpanded clones fell over the following months, and after one year, T-cell counts and TCRbeta diversity were mostly attributed to newly produced T cells.

The intended sense of this specimen's treatment or condition label: allogeneic hematopoietic cell transplantation with graft depleted of TCRalphabeta T cells and CD19 B cells. Transplant recipients were children who received TCRalphabeta/CD19-depleted allogeneic hematopoietic cell grafts. The CDR1 and CDR2 encoded by the germline V gene (reference sequence) are SGHNT and YYREEE. Counted from cysteine to phenylalanine, this CDR3 has 14 amino acids. Only the CDR3 region is kept as DNA, spanning 42 bases read in frame from base 1. Germline trimming amounts to 5 bases on V and 11 bases on J, with 7 as the count of junction bases outside the gene matches. Library prep was done by PCR. The instrument was an Illumina HiSeq 2500. Molecular barcoding was employed in the preparation of TCR libraries, with unique molecular identifiers being used to normalize TCRbeta repertoire quantification. TCRdb ran its own pipeline on the public reads, namely fastp trimming at Q25 and MiXCR clone calling, and kept in-frame beta chains. A single entry per CDR3 protein holds the most common genes and DNA from its merged rows. In this sample the table shows some 290,000 distinct CDR3 sequences, 20% to 30% of which occur a single time. The biggest ten clones account for approximately 9.9% of the sample.

Concerning this clonotype: Its antigen is not yet known. No much larger clone is present one base from it, and per-base qualities are unavailable.

The sequences come from PBMCs, mostly from graft donor cells, collected 180 days after TCRalphabeta/CD19-depleted stem cell transplant. The rearranged segments are TRBV5-4 and TRBJ2-7; 16 nucleotides in the junction match TRBD2. This sequence was found in a male patient younger than 18 who had a stem cell transplant for acute lymphoblastic leukemia, so the T cells may come from the graft donor. The DNA reads TGTGCCAGCAGTCTGGGACTAGCGGGAGGGCCAAAGTACTTC. This yields the protein CASSLGLAGGPKYF.